Listed here is a single T cell receptor beta chain. This clone was observed a few times. The antigen it binds to is not known. The input lacks base qualities; no much larger clone sits a single base away. The library was generated by the immunoSEQ multiplex PCR assay. To provide template for TCR sequencing, every sample had RNA extracted and reverse transcribed into cDNA. SuperScript III was used for first-strand cDNA synthesis, primed with a 2:1 mix of oligo-dT and random hexamers. A synthetic immune receptor repertoire was used to gauge amplification bias, and whatever bias remained was removed computationally. The authors processed their data as follows. After raw reads were preprocessed to remove errors, the CDR3 was defined following IMGT conventions as running from the conserved cysteine to phenylalanine. Clonality was calculated as 1 minus Shannon entropy normalized by log2 of the number of productive unique TCRs. Scalp TCRbeta sequences were cross-referenced with sorted blood CD4 and CD8 repertoires so that the CD4 or CD8 identity of scalp clones could be inferred. TCRdb provides this immuneACCESS table in a form limited to in-frame rearrangements. Some clones are lacking; in checked studies, under half of them reflect an unresolved V gene, and why the rest are absent is not known. D and trimming come from the DNA, and the V and J calls and clone size come from that table. The sample yields approximately 11,000 clones; approximately 60% were counted once. The biggest ten clones account for about 8.1% of the sample.

The source of the sample is a study of CD8+ T cells in alopecia areata (dated by TCRdb to 2016 to 2019). Notes on the research overall: The treated patients took part in an open-label pilot trial in which moderate-to-severe alopecia areata was treated with oral tofacitinib at 5 to 10 mg twice daily. Biopsies were taken from tofacitinib-treated patients at baseline and again at 4 and 24 weeks into treatment, and several of those patients also had a later scalp biopsy. Clonality in the scalp was compared among normal scalp (n=4), patchy alopecia areata scalp (n=8), and alopecia totalis/universalis scalp (n=8). Amplification of TCRbeta CDR3 regions was done by immunoSEQ multiplex PCR using 35 Vbeta forward primers and 13 Jbeta reverse primers. The study used high-throughput TCRbeta sequencing to examine T cell clonal expansion in alopecia areata, in both the C3H/HeJ mouse model and human patients. Tofacitinib was administered for 6 to 18 months, and 6 months of follow-up off drug were then conducted to assess delayed response and recurrence. Human TCRbeta sequencing covered scalp tissue and sorted CD4+ and CD8+ peripheral blood T cells from patchy and totalis/universalis alopecia areata patients and healthy controls. RNA was extracted with the PAXgene miRNA kit for fixed scalp, the miRNeasy kit for PBMCs, and the RNeasy kit for mouse skin. Broad study findings and their caveats: Unlike mouse skin, where gammadelta T cells dominate, normal human skin contains resident alphabeta T cells that get sequenced too, which complicates analysis of the scalp TCR repertoire. Higher clonality and more expanded CD8+ clones were observed in lesional scalp than in normal scalp, particularly in alopecia totalis/universalis, a finding suggestive of antigenic drive. TCR sequences shared between patients were less clear than in mice, possibly partly because of HLA diversity in the patient population.

What the time point label conveys for this sample: baseline before oral tofacitinib. From alopecia areata patients, peripheral blood was collected along with lesional scalp punch biopsies. Scalp biopsies from humans were placed right away in PAXgene tissue containers for fixation. This clonotype was sampled from a human donor with alopecia areata. The material sequenced was skin, taken at week 0.

This receptor has the CDR3 CASSQDWLAGVYEQYF. The nucleotide sequence is TGTGCCAGCAGCCAAGATTGGCTAGCGGGAGTTTACGAGCAGTACTTC. The chain uses TRBV7-2 and TRBJ2-7; 10 bases in the junction line up with TRBD2. V lost 5 bases and J lost 4 bases, and the count of bases not matched to a germline gene is 11. CDR1 and CDR2 are read off the germline V gene as SGHTA and FQGNSA. From the cysteine up to the phenylalanine, the CDR3 has a length of 16 residues. Just the 48-base CDR3 DNA is kept, in frame starting at base 1.